Presented here are 28 T cell receptor beta chains from one specimen sequenced in a study of long-term antiretroviral therapy in people with HIV. Survey-level immunoSEQ v3.0 assays were run. The method was immunoSEQ multiplex PCR; TCRdb's version includes in-frame clones alone and lacks a portion of them. Of about 17,000 clones listed, about four fifths are singletons. Sequenced here: unsorted PBMCs, sampled at the start of antiretroviral therapy. Receptors were obtained from a man aged 25-45 years with HIV.

This chain links TRBV19 with TRBJ2-5; perhaps D is TRBD1 or TRBD2 (5 bases each). The CDR3 spans 14 residues. V was trimmed by 6 bases and J by 2 bases, leaving 13 bases between them. Germline V gene lookup returns CDR1 LNHDA and CDR2 SQIVND (reference sequence). CDR3 sequence (DNA): TGTGCCAGTAGGTGGGACGGGCAGCAAGAGACCCAGTACTTC. Protein: CASRWDGQQETQYF.

V is TRBV19 and J is TRBJ2-1; D tentatively reads TRBD1 or TRBD2 (6 bases each). V lost 6 bases and J lost 2, with 17 bases in between. CDR1 and CDR2 (germline): LNHDA, SQIVND (reference sequence). This CDR3 spans 16 amino acids. The chain's CDR3 is CASRGGSGGPYNEQFF. In DNA, the CDR3 is TGTGCCAGTAGAGGGGGTAGCGGAGGGCCCTACAATGAGCAGTTCTTC.

The V gene is TRBV30, the J gene TRBJ1-2, with a possible D match to TRBD1 (5 bases). This CDR3 has 15 amino acids. Germline V gene lookup returns CDR1 GTSNPN and CDR2 SVGIG (reference sequence). The V gene lost 3 bases and the J gene lost 1 base, with 15 bases spanning the gap. CDR3 residues: CAWRSGQGDNYGYTF. The CDR3 bases are TGTGCCTGGAGATCCGGGCAAGGGGATAACTATGGCTACACCTTC. The full variable domain, rest sourced from reference TRBV30 and TRBJ1-2, is SQTIHQWPATLVQPVGSPLSLECTVEGTSNPNLYWYRQAAGRGLQLLFYSVGIGQISSEVPQNLSASRPQDRQFILSSKKLLLSDSGFYLCAWRSGQGDNYGYTFGSGTRLTVV.

This chain links TRBV6-1 with TRBJ1-4; D call uncertain. Trimming removed 4 bases at V and 6 bases at J, with 12 bases between. CDR1 and CDR2 from the germline V gene are MNHNS and SASEGT. The CDR3 contains 14 residues. The DNA for the CDR3 is TGTGCCAGCAGTGGTGGGTGGAGATATGAAAAACTGTTTTTT. Residues: CASSGGWRYEKLFF.

V gene TRBV7-6 combines with J gene TRBJ2-2; 9 bases agree with TRBD1. The V gene end was trimmed by 5 bases and the J gene end by 6 bases; junction bases not matched to a gene: 7. The germline V gene encodes CDR1 SGHVS and CDR2 FNYEAQ. This CDR3 spans 15 amino acids. CDR3 DNA: TGTGCCAGCAGCCAACGGACAGGGGCGGCCGGGGAGCTGTTTTTT. This codes for CASSQRTGAAGELFF.

This clone has a single count. The J gene is TRBJ1-2, the V gene TRBV5-1; D is unresolved. This CDR3 contains 14 residues. V shed 0 bases and J shed 3 bases, with 9 bases lying between them. In germline, CDR1 is SGHRS, CDR2 YFSETQ. Written as DNA, the CDR3 is TGCGCCAGCAGCTTGGGTGGAAGGGACTATGGCTACACCTTC. Translated, it gives CASSLGGRDYGYTF.

The genes are TRBV29-1 and TRBJ2-1; weak D call: TRBD2 (6 bases). V lost 0 bases, J lost 1 base, and 13 bases lay in between. Germline-derived CDR1 and CDR2 are SQVTM and ANQGSEA. This CDR3 has 16 amino acids. CDR3: CSVEDPGTSSYNEQFF. The CDR3 DNA reads TGCAGCGTTGAAGATCCCGGGACTTCTTCCTACAATGAGCAGTTCTTC.

The J gene is TRBJ1-4, the V gene TRBV6-6; 10 bases fit TRBD1. CDR1 and CDR2 from the germline V gene are MNHNY and SVGAGI (reference sequence). This CDR3 has 15 amino acids. The trim removed 6 bases at V and 8 bases at J, leaving 9 bases unmatched. The CDR3 here is CASRLGTGDAEKLFF. Written as DNA, the CDR3 is TGTGCCAGCAGACTCGGGACAGGGGACGCAGAAAAACTGTTTTTT.

This clone was counted only a few times. The rearrangement links TRBV18 to TRBJ1-1; no firm D call. The germline gives CDR1 KGHSH, CDR2 LQKENI. The CDR3 is 13 residues long. The V gene lost 3 bases and the J gene lost 1 base, with 6 bases spanning the gap. CDR3 protein: CASSPRQNTEAFF. CDR3 in DNA: TGTGCCAGCTCACCCCGACAGAACACTGAAGCTTTCTTT.

The chain carries TRBV19 and TRBJ2-7; TRBD1 aligns across 8 bases. The V gene's germline CDR1 is LNHDA and CDR2 SQIVND (reference sequence). The CDR3 is 15 amino acids. With 5 bases clipped from V and 0 bases from J, the junction kept 6 bases outside the gene matches. CDR3: CASSPRQGYSYEQYF. CDR3 coding DNA: TGTGCCAGTAGTCCCAGACAGGGGTACTCCTACGAGCAGTACTTC.

This clone was seen a single time. The rearrangement uses TRBV11-1 and TRBJ2-7; 7 nucleotides align to TRBD2. The germline V gene encodes CDR1 SGHAT and CDR2 FQDESV (reference sequence). This CDR3 is built from 14 residues. Trimming took 1 base from V and 0 from J; bases not matched to a gene: 0. CDR3 nucleotides: TGTGCCAGCAGCTTAGAGCGGGACTCCTACGAGCAGTACTTC. Translating it yields CASSLERDSYEQYF.

The CDR3 region has the DNA TGTGCCAGCAGTTTTCCTCGGACTAGCGGAGACTACTACGAGCAGTACTTC. This gives the protein CASSFPRTSGDYYEQYF. The chain combines TRBV28 with TRBJ2-7; 10 bases are a match to TRBD2. Losses at the gene ends were 3 bases for V and 3 bases for J; bases not matched to a gene: 11. The germline V gene has CDR1 MDHEN and CDR2 SYDVKM. The CDR3 totals 17 residues.

The count of this clone is one. This chain joins TRBV11-2 and TRBJ2-2; D perhaps matches TRBD2 (7 bases). Germline V gives CDR1 SGHAT, CDR2 FQNNGV. This CDR3 has 14 amino acids. The ends were cut back, 9 bases at V and 3 bases at J, with 14 bases in the middle. The DNA for the CDR3 is TGTGCCAGTGGGGGGGCAACAGACACCGGGGAGCTGTTTTTT. It translates to CASGGATDTGELFF. Complete variable domain (other parts from reference TRBV11-2 and TRBJ2-2): EAGVAQSPRYKIIEKRQSVAFWCNPISGHATLYWYQQILGQGPKLLIQFQNNGVVDDSQLPKDRFSAERLKGVDSTLKIQPAKLEDSAVYLCASGGATDTGELFFGEGSRLTVL.

V gene TRBV5-1 combines with J gene TRBJ2-1; the match to TRBD2 covers 13 bases. Germline loops: CDR1 SGHRS, CDR2 YFSETQ. V trimming: 2 bases; J trimming: 3 bases; junction bases outside the gene matches: 8. This CDR3 region has 18 residues. DNA of the CDR3: TGCGCCAGCAGCTTAGGACTAGCGGGAGAAGGGGTCTACAATGAGCAGTTCTTC. Translation: CASSLGLAGEGVYNEQFF.

The chain combines TRBV6-4 with TRBJ2-6; D gene unclear. Germline CDR1 MRHNA, CDR2 SNTAGT. The CDR3 loop spans 14 amino acids. Between the trimmed V and J ends, which lost 0 bases and 4 bases, there was a span of 4 bases. This CDR3 reads CASSDSAGANVLTF. CDR3 nucleotide sequence: TGTGCCAGCAGTGACTCGGCGGGGGCCAACGTCCTGACTTTC.

The V gene is TRBV6-5, the J gene TRBJ1-6; TRBD1 matches 7 bases. V lost 7 bases to trimming and J lost 7 bases; unmatched junction nucleotides: 7. Germline assignment: CDR1 MNHEY and CDR2 SVGAGI. CDR3 size: 14 residues. The CDR3 is CASTRGGKNSPLHF. CDR3 sequence (DNA): TGTGCCAGCACCCGAGGGGGCAAAAATTCACCCCTCCACTTT.

The rearrangement uses TRBV4-1 and TRBJ2-1; 9 nucleotides align to TRBD1. The J segment lost 7 bases and the V segment lost 3 bases, leaving 7 bases of the junction unmatched. The CDR3 contains 15 residues. The germline V gene has CDR1 MGHRA and CDR2 YSYEKL. In nucleotides, the CDR3 is TGCGCCAGCAGCCACGGGACAGGGAGAGGGAATGAGCAGTTCTTC. It codes for CASSHGTGRGNEQFF.

For this clone: At one of its ends the junction is not consistent with the germline gene, which may arise from a read error. CDR3 nucleotide sequence: TGTGCCAGCAGCTTAGCCCCGCGGACTGGGAACACCATATATTTT. It specifies CASSLAPRTGNTIYF. The gene calls are TRBV7-2 and TRBJ1-3; D is undetermined. The CDR3 extends over 15 amino acids. Germline V CDR1 and CDR2: SGHTA, FQGNSA. Filled out from reference TRBV7-2 and TRBJ1-3, the complete variable domain reads GAGVSQSPSNKVTEKGKDVELRCDPISGHTALYWYRQSLGQGLEFLIYFQGNSAPDKSGLPSDRFSAERTGGSVSTLTIQRTQQEDSAVYLCASSLAPRTGNTIYFGEGSWLTVV.

The V and J genes are TRBV6-6 and TRBJ2-3; D perhaps matches TRBD1 (5 bases). The CDR3 consists of 12 residues. V gave up 9 bases and J gave up 6 bases, with 13 bases separating them. The germline CDR1 and CDR2 sequences are MNHNY and SVGAGI (reference sequence). Written as DNA, the CDR3 is TGTGCCAGTGGGCCAGCAGGGGATACGCAGTATTTT. Protein sequence: CASGPAGDTQYF.

This clone has just one count. This chain uses TRBV5-6 with TRBJ1-5, with a weak D call TRBD1 (6 bases). The CDR3 is 15 amino acids. V was shortened by 4 bases and J by 0 bases, with 11 bases between the two germline ends. Per the germline V gene, CDR1 is SGHDT and CDR2 is YYEEEE. Here the CDR3 reads CASSPKGVSNQPQHF. The CDR3 nucleotides read TGTGCCAGCAGCCCTAAGGGGGTTAGCAATCAGCCCCAGCATTTT.

This sequence joins TRBV27 and TRBJ1-2, with D possibly matching TRBD1 (6 bases). V lost 5 bases to trimming and J lost 7 bases, with 11 bases between them. The CDR3 totals 12 residues. Germline V gene lookup returns CDR1 MNHEY and CDR2 SMNVEV (reference sequence). CDR3: CASSSTGTGYTF. The CDR3 DNA sequence: TGTGCCAGCAGTAGTACAGGGACTGGCTACACCTTC.

The chain is built from TRBV5-1 and TRBJ2-7; TRBD1 agrees at 9 bases. This CDR3 has 14 amino acids. V lost 3 bases and J lost 4; bases outside the gene matches: 5. The germline CDR1 and CDR2 sequences are SGHRS and YFSETQ. The CDR3, as DNA: TGCGCCAGCAGCTGGGGACAGGGACCATACGAGCAGTACTTC. This gives the protein CASSWGQGPYEQYF.

In this sample, this clone turned up a few times. V usage is TRBV10-1 and J usage is TRBJ2-1; the match to TRBD1 covers 7 bases. J gave up 4 bases and V 2 bases, and 5 bases lay outside the gene matches. This CDR3 comprises 15 residues. Germline CDR1 WNHNN, CDR2 SYGVQD (reference sequence). The chain's CDR3 is CASSETGVEYNEQFF. For the CDR3, the DNA is TGCGCCAGCAGTGAGACAGGGGTGGAATACAATGAGCAGTTCTTC.

To note about this clone: Relative to the germline gene, one junction end is altered; a read error may explain this. The rearrangement joins TRBV6-1 to TRBJ1-4, with D tentatively TRBD1 (6 bases). Per the germline V gene, CDR1 is MNHNS and CDR2 is SASEGT. This CDR3 has 16 amino acids. The CDR3 spells CASTEPGQSTNEKLFF. CDR3 sequence (DNA): TGTGCCAGCACTGAACCCGGACAGTCAACTAATGAAAAACTGTTTTTT.

The genes are TRBV7-6 and TRBJ1-6; TRBD1 matches 9 bases. Germline assignment: CDR1 SGHVS and CDR2 FNYEAQ. This CDR3 spans 15 amino acids. Trimming removed 5 bases from V and 8 bases from J; junction bases left unmatched: 7. CDR3 in DNA: TGTGCCAGCAGCCCAGGACAGGGGTTAGATTCACCCCTCCACTTT. Its translation: CASSPGQGLDSPLHF. Using reference TRBV7-6 and TRBJ1-6 for the parts outside the CDR3, the full variable domain is GAGVSQSPRYKVTKRGQDVALRCDPISGHVSLYWYRQALGQGPEFLTYFNYEAQQDKSGLPNDRFSAERPEGSISTLTIQRTEQRDSAMYRCASSPGQGLDSPLHFGNGTRLTVT.

V gene TRBV7-9 combines with J gene TRBJ2-7; D is uncertain. CDR1 and CDR2 (germline): SEHNR, FQNEAQ (reference sequence). Deletions cut 1 base from V and 7 bases from J, with 8 bases between. The CDR3 spans 12 residues. The CDR3 protein is CASSLGPPEQYF. DNA for the CDR3: TGTGCCAGCAGCTTAGGGCCACCAGAGCAGTACTTC.

This clone has a single count. The rearrangement joins TRBV28 to TRBJ2-2; 7 bases line up with TRBD1. CDR1 MDHEN and CDR2 SYDVKM come from the germline V gene. With 4 bases clipped from V and 4 bases from J, the junction kept 6 bases outside the gene matches. This CDR3 is built from 15 residues. The CDR3 DNA reads TGTGCCAGCAGTTCGTCGGGACAGCTCACCGGGGAGCTGTTTTTT. This sequence encodes CASSSSGQLTGELFF.

This chain connects TRBV7-9 to TRBJ1-4; the D is unclear. The V and J ends lost 1 base and 4 bases respectively, with 10 bases between them. The germline gives CDR1 SEHNR, CDR2 FQNEAQ (reference sequence). The CDR3 loop spans 15 amino acids. This CDR3 reads CASSLDRLRNEKLFF. For the CDR3, the DNA is TGTGCCAGCAGCTTAGACCGGTTACGTAATGAAAAACTGTTTTTT. The full variable domain, completed using reference TRBV7-9 and TRBJ1-4, is DTGVSQNPRHKITKRGQNVTFRCDPISEHNRLYWYRQTLGQGPEFLTYFQNEAQLEKSRLLSDRFSAERPKGSFSTLEIQRTEQGDSAMYLCASSLDRLRNEKLFFGSGTQLSVL.